These 8 T cell receptor beta chains were all obtained from the same sample, sequenced in a study of cytomegalovirus exposure and HLA in healthy donors. PCR employed 60 Vbeta and 13 Jbeta primers. Repertoires were generated with immunoSEQ multiplex PCR, while TCRdb's copy carries only in-frame clones and drops some. The sample holds some 150,000 clones; approximately 87% are singletons and the top ten take less than 2%. Source material: PBMCs. The receptors here all came from a man between 35 and 55 years old in good health and CMV-seronegative.

The chain recombines TRBV28 with TRBJ1-5, with a possible D match to TRBD1 (5 bases). The germline V gene encodes CDR1 MDHEN and CDR2 SYDVKM. This CDR3 is built from 13 residues. V was pared by 8 bases and J by 7 bases, with 15 bases between. CDR3 nucleotide sequence: TGTGCCAGCTTATGGGGGGGGAACCAGCCCCAGCATTTT. It translates to CASLWGGNQPQHF.

The J gene is TRBJ2-7, the V gene TRBV5-6; TRBD2 agrees at 9 bases. V dropped 4 bases and J dropped 6; count of bases not matched to a gene: 14. The CDR3 has 16 residues. Per germline, CDR1 SGHDT and CDR2 YYEEEE. In DNA, the CDR3 is TGTGCCAGCAGCCCCCCGCCCCGAAGCGGGAGGCGCGAGCAGTACTTC. Translating it yields CASSPPPRSGRREQYF. The entire variable domain, with the rest obtained from reference TRBV5-6 and TRBJ2-7, is as follows: DAGVTQSPTHLIKTRGQQVTLRCSPKSGHDTVSWYQQALGQGPQFIFQYYEEEERQRGNFPDRFSGHQFPNYSSELNVNALLLGDSALYLCASSPPPRSGRREQYFGPGTRLTVT.

This chain connects TRBV27 to TRBJ1-5; D is uncertain. The CDR3 contains 13 residues. Looked up from germline, CDR1 is MNHEY and CDR2 is SMNVEV (reference sequence). Trimming took 3 bases from V and 2 from J, leaving 5 bases between them. The CDR3 nucleotides are TGTGCCAGCAGTTTTACAGGCAATCAGCCCCAGCATTTT. This gives the protein CASSFTGNQPQHF.

The chain joins TRBV2 to TRBJ1-1, with 7 bases lining up with TRBD1. CDR3 length equals 13 residues. The trim removed 6 bases at V and 1 base at J, leaving 2 bases unmatched. The germline V gene has CDR1 SNHLY and CDR2 FYNNEI. The CDR3 DNA reads TGTGCCAGCAGCCGACAGGGGAACACTGAAGCTTTCTTT. It specifies CASSRQGNTEAFF.

This chain connects TRBV6-5 to TRBJ2-2, with a tentative D call TRBD2 (6 bases). V was pared by 2 bases and J by 2 bases, with 12 bases between. The CDR3 extends over 16 amino acids. Germline loops: CDR1 MNHEY, CDR2 SVGAGI. The DNA of the CDR3 is TGTGCCAGCAGTTACGCTAGCGCCTATAACACCGGGGAGCTGTTTTTT. Translating it yields CASSYASAYNTGELFF.

CDR3 bases: TGTGCCAGCAGTCGGGACAGGGGGAACTATGGCTACACCTTC. It specifies CASSRDRGNYGYTF. The chain has TRBV5-6 and TRBJ1-2, with 11 positions matching TRBD1. Trimming removed 5 bases from V and 2 bases from J; junction bases left unmatched: 2. Looked up from germline, CDR1 is SGHDT and CDR2 is YYEEEE. CDR3 length equals 14 residues.

This clone was counted a few times. The V gene is TRBV11-2, the J gene TRBJ2-2, with 7 bases lining up with TRBD2. The CDR3 is made up of 13 amino acids. Germline CDR1 and CDR2: SGHAT and FQNNGV. Trimming took 5 bases from V and 10 from J; bases not matched to a gene: 7. The CDR3 nucleotides read TGTGCCAGCAGCCCCTGGGAGGGAGAGGAGCTGTTTTTT. Translated, it gives CASSPWEGEELFF.

The chain employs TRBV14 and TRBJ1-1, with 7 positions matching TRBD1. The V gene end was trimmed by 0 bases and the J gene end by 0 bases; junction bases not matched to a gene: 4. Germline V gene lookup returns CDR1 SGHDN and CDR2 FVKESK. This CDR3 has 16 residues. The DNA for the CDR3 is TGTGCCAGCAGCCAAGATATGGGGACAGTGAACACTGAAGCTTTCTTT. Translation gives CASSQDMGTVNTEAFF.